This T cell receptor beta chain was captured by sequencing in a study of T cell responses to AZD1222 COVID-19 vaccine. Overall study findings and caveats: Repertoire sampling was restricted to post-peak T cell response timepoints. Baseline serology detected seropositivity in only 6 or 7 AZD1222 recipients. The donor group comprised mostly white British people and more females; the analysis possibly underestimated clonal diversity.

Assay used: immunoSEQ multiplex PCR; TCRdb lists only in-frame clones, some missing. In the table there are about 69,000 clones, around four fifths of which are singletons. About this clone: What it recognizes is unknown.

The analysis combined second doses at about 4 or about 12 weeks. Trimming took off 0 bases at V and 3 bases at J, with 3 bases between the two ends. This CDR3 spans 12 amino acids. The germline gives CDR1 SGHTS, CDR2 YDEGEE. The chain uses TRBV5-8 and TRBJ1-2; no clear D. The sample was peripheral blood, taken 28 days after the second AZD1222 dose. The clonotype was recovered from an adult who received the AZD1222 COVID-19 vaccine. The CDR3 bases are TGTGCCAGCAGCTTGGGGGACTATGGCTACACCTTC. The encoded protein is CASSLGDYGYTF.